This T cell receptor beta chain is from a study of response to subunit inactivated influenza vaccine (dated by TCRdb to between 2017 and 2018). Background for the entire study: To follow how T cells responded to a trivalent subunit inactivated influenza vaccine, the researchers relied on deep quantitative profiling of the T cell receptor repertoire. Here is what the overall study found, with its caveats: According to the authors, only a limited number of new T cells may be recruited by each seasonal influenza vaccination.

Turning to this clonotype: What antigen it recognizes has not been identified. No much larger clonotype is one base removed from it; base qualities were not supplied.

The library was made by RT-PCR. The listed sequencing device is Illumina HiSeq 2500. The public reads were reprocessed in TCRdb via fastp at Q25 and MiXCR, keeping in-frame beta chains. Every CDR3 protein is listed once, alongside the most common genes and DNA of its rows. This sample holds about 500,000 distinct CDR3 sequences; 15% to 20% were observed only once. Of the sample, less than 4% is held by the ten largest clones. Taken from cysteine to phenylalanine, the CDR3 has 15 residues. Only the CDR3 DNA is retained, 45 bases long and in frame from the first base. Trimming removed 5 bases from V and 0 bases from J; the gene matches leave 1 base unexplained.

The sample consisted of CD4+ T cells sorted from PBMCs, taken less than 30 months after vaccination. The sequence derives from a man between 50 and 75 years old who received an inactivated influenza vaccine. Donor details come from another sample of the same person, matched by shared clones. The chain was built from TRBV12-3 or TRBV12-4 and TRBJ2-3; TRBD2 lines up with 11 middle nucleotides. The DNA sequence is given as TGTGCCAGCAGTGGGACTAGCGGTAGCACAGATACGCAGTATTTT. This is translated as CASSGTSGSTDTQYF.